The table lists the clone carrying this T cell receptor beta chain with a few counts. The data were obtained in a study of control samples from healthy donors and cancer patients. The germline V gene has CDR1 MNHEY and CDR2 SMNVEV (reference sequence). The CDR3 extends over 14 amino acids. V lost 4 bases and J lost 9; bases outside the gene matches: 6. This table comes from immunoSEQ multiplex PCR, and its TCRdb copy is limited to in-frame clones, with some not included. The sample consists of roughly 150,000 clones, around 90% of them appearing once. This receptor was taken from a man aged 25 to 40 in good health. Material for sequencing was blood. The chain employs TRBV27 and TRBJ1-6; 7 bases line up with TRBD1. CDR3 DNA: TGTGCCAGCAGTTCAGGACAGGAGGCTTCACCCCTCCACTTT. Its protein is CASSSGQEASPLHF.